The rows below give T cell receptor beta chains drawn from one sample of a study of OX40 agonist ivuxolimab in advanced cancers. Sequencing was performed with immunoSEQ multiplex PCR; in TCRdb, only in-frame clones are kept and a portion is missing. Of under 85,000 clones detected, approximately 89% appear once; the ten largest clones hold around 0.78%. The sequences come from CD4+ or CD8+ T cells sorted from blood, collected in a trial of the OX40 agonist ivuxolimab. The receptors were gathered from an adult with an advanced solid tumor such as melanoma, head and neck, liver or kidney cancer. Both conserved end residues are part of each CDR3. The D gene is left open where the match is weak.

V gene	D gene	J gene	CDR3 DNA	CDR3 protein
TRBV7-2	-	TRBJ2-5	TGTGCCAGCAGCTTAGCGCAGACCACCCAAGAGACCCAGTACTTC	CASSLAQTTQETQYF
TRBV11-1	-	TRBJ2-2	TGTGCCAGCAGCTTAGGTCACAGTTCCGGGGAGCTGTTTTTT	CASSLGHSSGELFF
TRBV11-2	-	TRBJ1-4	TGTGCCAGCAGCTTAGCAGCGGGAAAACTGTTTTTT	CASSLAAGKLFF
TRBV6-5	TRBD1	TRBJ2-7	TGTGCCAGCAGTATAGGACAGGGGGTTTCCTACGAGCAGTACTTC	CASSIGQGVSYEQYF
TRBV18	-	TRBJ2-7	TGTGCCAGCTCACCACCGAGACTGGGGGTGAAGGACGAGCAGTACTTC	CASSPPRLGVKDEQYF
TRBV4-2	-	TRBJ2-3	TGTGCCAGCAGACCTGACGACAGCACAGATACGCAGTATTTT	CASRPDDSTDTQYF
TRBV27	-	TRBJ2-7	TGTGCCAGCGGACCTGGGGGGCGAGTGTACGAGCAGTACTTC	CASGPGGRVYEQYF
TRBV20-1	-	TRBJ2-1	TGCAGTGCTAGAGCTGTAGATGAGCAGTTCTTC	CSARAVDEQFF
TRBV5-1	-	TRBJ2-6	TGCGCCAGCAGCTTCGTCAGGGGTCGGTCTGGGGCCAACGTCCTGACTTTC	CASSFVRGRSGANVLTF
TRBV7-2	-	TRBJ1-4	TGTGCCAGCAGCGCCGGATCGGTCGAAAAACTGTTTTTT	CASSAGSVEKLFF
TRBV9	-	TRBJ2-3	TGTGCCAGCAGCGCGAGGGGCCGCTATAATACGCAGTATTTT	CASSARGRYNTQYF
TRBV28	TRBD1	TRBJ1-2	TGTGCCGTCAGGGGGCAGAACTATGGCTACACCTTC	CAVRGQNYGYTF
TRBV10-3	TRBD1	TRBJ2-6	TGTGCCATCAGTCGATTGGACAGGGTAAAGAGCTCTGGGGCCAACGTCCTGACTTTC	CAISRLDRVKSSGANVLTF
TRBV6-5	-	TRBJ1-1	TGTGCCACCCAACAGGGAGCCGGCACTGAAGCTTTCTTT	CATQQGAGTEAFF
TRBV7-7	-	TRBJ2-3	TGTGCCAGCAGCTTAGGTGGCCCCACAGATACGCAGTATTTT	CASSLGGPTDTQYF
TRBV7-7	-	TRBJ2-7	TGTGCCTTCCTTGGGACCGCTGTTCACCAGCAGTACTTC	CAFLGTAVHQQYF
TRBV5-8	TRBD1	TRBJ1-6	TGTGCCAGCAGCTTGGGACAGGGGAGCCCACCCCTCCACTTT	CASSLGQGSPPLHF
TRBV6-5	-	TRBJ2-1	TGTGCCAGCAGACTAGCTCCGGGCCCATACAATGAGCAGTTCTTC	CASRLAPGPYNEQFF
TRBV5-5	-	TRBJ2-2	TGTGCCAGCAGCTTAAACACCGGGGAGCTGTTTTTT	CASSLNTGELFF
TRBV18	-	TRBJ1-6	TGTGCCAGCTCACCGGAACTCAATAATTCACCCCTCCACTTT	CASSPELNNSPLHF
TRBV2	-	TRBJ2-7	TGTGCCAGCGAGGCAGGCAGCTCCTACGAGCAGTACTTC	CASEAGSSYEQYF
TRBV5-1	-	TRBJ2-1	TGCGCCAGCAGCTTAGCGGAGAGCTCCTACAATGAGCAGTTCTTC	CASSLAESSYNEQFF
TRBV5-1	TRBD2	TRBJ2-1	TGCGCCAGCAGCTTGGACCTAGCGGGAGACAATGAGCAGTTCTTC	CASSLDLAGDNEQFF
TRBV7-9	-	TRBJ2-2	TGTGCCAGCAGCGCTCGAAAATACACCGGGGAGCTGTTTTTT	CASSARKYTGELFF